This section outlines one TCR beta chain sequence together with its context. This sample was included in a study of T-cell memory formation after mild COVID-19. TCRdb recomputed calls from the 5' RACE reads with MiXCR, one row per CDR3 protein. The sample carries some 350,000 distinct CDR3 sequences, approximately 13% recorded once. Sequencing was performed on PBMCs or a T cell subset sorted from them (not recorded which). The origin of this receptor is a man aged 18 to 29 who had mild COVID-19 (a few samples of this study predate the infection). Cell type and time point are not known.

This CDR3 reads CASSPGRTYGYTF. CDR3 DNA sequence: TGTGCCAGCAGTCCCGGACGGACTTATGGCTACACCTTC. The V call is TRBV27, the J call TRBJ1-2; no clear D. Germline loops: CDR1 MNHEY, CDR2 SMNVEV (reference sequence). With 5 bases removed from V and 5 bases from J, the gap between germline ends came to 12 bases. The CDR3 runs to 13 residues.